These T cell receptor beta chains were read from a single sample in a study of blood T cells in healthy people across ages. Via MiXCR, TCRdb re-called the 5' RACE reads, giving one row per CDR3 protein. Among about 970,000 distinct CDR3 sequences listed, just over 50% were seen once. Sequenced sample: blood. Receptors were obtained from a woman aged 55-69 years in good health. The conserved cysteine and the conserved F or W are not part of the CDR3 here.

v_gene	len	j_gene	CDR3aa
TRBV20-1	11	TRBJ2-3	SARPGVVDTQY
TRBV10-3	14	TRBJ2-1	ATRLAGGGSYNEQF
TRBV20-1	12	TRBJ2-7	SATRPWTTYEQY
TRBV12-3/TRBV12-4	9	TRBJ2-1	ASSLGDRGF
TRBV24-1	14	TRBJ2-2	ATRNDRGLNTGELF
TRBV12-3/TRBV12-4	12	TRBJ2-1	ASSRAGLGDEQF
TRBV6-2/TRBV6-3	10	TRBJ2-3	ASSYSIDTQY
TRBV10-2	13	TRBJ2-1	ASRLAGEGYNEQF
TRBV5-6	13	TRBJ2-3	ASSPRDPWADTQY
TRBV10-3	13	TRBJ2-5	AISTVGRALETQY
TRBV4-3	13	TRBJ2-5	ASSQERQLQETQY
TRBV6-1	15	TRBJ1-5	ASSGPVTGSSNQPQH
TRBV27	13	TRBJ2-7	ASSPDHRGSYEQY
TRBV29-1	9	.	SMKGYETQY
TRBV3-1	11	TRBJ2-1	ASSRLGGNEQF
TRBV3-1	11	TRBJ2-7	ASSSQNTYEQY
TRBV29-1	11	TRBJ2-3	SARTDPTDTQY
TRBV12-3/TRBV12-4	12	TRBJ1-2	ATNKPGAIYGYT
TRBV5-1	13	TRBJ2-5	ASRPTQGSQETQY
TRBV29-1	11	TRBJ2-5	SGWGTRGDGQY
TRBV15	11	TRBJ2-5	ATSRERPLMQY
TRBV20-1	13	TRBJ2-1	SAPRFDGSYNEQF
TRBV2	12	.	ASSTRISENIQY
TRBV7-2	13	TRBJ2-2	ASSLRGGRARELF
TRBV12-3/TRBV12-4	13	TRBJ2-7	ASSWGQGGSYEQY
TRBV3-1	12	TRBJ2-5	ASSQGNRQETQY
TRBV2	13	TRBJ2-1	ASSPTSGLTNQQF
TRBV12-3/TRBV12-4	13	TRBJ2-7	ASSRLRDKNYEQY
TRBV4-1	13	TRBJ1-2	ASSQDWDYTGGYT
TRBV6-6	13	TRBJ2-7	ASSGLQGLNYEQY
TRBV6-5	13	TRBJ2-5	ASSYDGTVSYKQY
TRBV4-1	15	TRBJ1-1	ASSQAVGRVENTEAF
TRBV2	15	TRBJ2-5	ASSGLAGPIRGNEQY
TRBV7-2	14	TRBJ1-2	ASSRQTGPSSDGYT
TRBV28	13	TRBJ2-3	ASSLREGVADTQY
TRBV6-5	11	TRBJ2-5	ASSKRGLETQY
TRBV6-2/TRBV6-3	10	TRBJ2-5	TSEGPRKTQY
TRBV2	11	TRBJ2-4	ASEWDRGDIQY
TRBV30	12	TRBJ2-1	ARGERTGFNEQF
TRBV3-1	16	.	ASSHFRDREILQETQY